A single sample is the source of the 7 T cell receptor beta chains below, sequenced in a study of T cells in Graves' hyperthyroidism and ophthalmopathy. TCR beta CDR3 regions were amplified from RNA. TCR CDR3 underwent first-round RT-PCR with the HTBI primer set. Via MiXCR, TCRdb re-called the multiplex PCR reads, giving one row per CDR3 protein. The sample shows roughly 250,000 distinct CDR3 sequences, roughly 22% of them seen only once. Material: blood. These receptors were collected from a man aged 25 to 45 with Graves' ophthalmopathy.

This clonotype was recorded a few times. A much bigger clone sits one base away, suggesting this may be a read error. The rearrangement links TRBV28 to TRBJ2-1; D not resolved. The CDR3 runs 14 residues. Germline CDR1 reads MDHEN; CDR2 reads SYDVKM. The CDR3 loop reads CASSFLNTYSEQFF. CDR3 coding DNA: TGTGCCAGCAGTTTTCTCAACACCTACAGTGAGCAGTTCTTC.

The genes are TRBV15 and TRBJ2-7, with 7 bases aligning to TRBD2. The germline V gene encodes CDR1 LNHNV and CDR2 YYDKDF (reference sequence). The length of the CDR3 is 14 residues. V shed 3 bases and J 2 bases; nucleotides not matched to a gene: 4. CDR3 nucleotide sequence: TGTGCCACCAGCAGGCTGGCGGGGGCCTACGAGCAGTACTTC. Amino acids: CATSRLAGAYEQYF.

The V and J genes are TRBV28 and TRBJ2-1; a possible D gene is TRBD2 (5 bases). Germline values: CDR1 MDHEN, CDR2 SYDVKM. Trimming shortened V by 6 bases and J by 5 bases, and 14 bases separated the two germline ends. The CDR3 contains 14 residues. CDR3 nucleotides: TGTGCCAGCAGCGCGGGTGGGATCAACAATGAGCAGTTCTTC. It translates to CASSAGGINNEQFF.

This rearrangement joins TRBV12-3 or TRBV12-4 to TRBJ2-7, with TRBD2 as a possible D gene (5 bases). Between the trimmed V and J ends, which lost 11 bases and 3 bases, there was a span of 14 bases. The CDR3 has 12 amino acids. The CDR3 DNA is TGTGCCTGTACTAGAGGGAACTACGAGCAGTACTTC. Protein product: CACTRGNYEQYF.

This clonotype was counted a few times. The J gene is TRBJ2-1, the V gene TRBV5-1; D ambiguous. Looked up from germline, CDR1 is SGHRS and CDR2 is YFSETQ. V lost 0 bases, J lost 8 bases, and 15 bases lay in between. This CDR3 has 15 amino acids. The CDR3 spells CASSLASISSDEQFF. The CDR3 DNA follows: TGCGCCAGCAGCTTGGCCTCCATCTCCTCCGATGAGCAGTTCTTC.

The chain couples TRBV12-5 to TRBJ2-1, with TRBD2 matching 8 bases. After removal of 6 bases from V and 3 bases from J, the junction contained 7 bases not matched to a gene. The CDR3 extends over 15 amino acids. Germline lookup yields CDR1 LGHNT and CDR2 FRNRAP. The CDR3 is CASGKLAEGYNEQFF. CDR3 DNA sequence: TGTGCTAGTGGCAAACTAGCGGAGGGCTACAATGAGCAGTTCTTC.

V is TRBV10-3 and J is TRBJ2-3, with a weak D call TRBD1 (5 bases). Germline CDR1 reads ENHRY; CDR2 reads SYGVKD. Between the trimmed V and J ends, which lost 1 base and 2 bases, there was a span of 7 bases. CDR3 size: 14 residues. For the CDR3, the DNA is TGTGCCATCAGTGAGTACAGGACCACAGATACGCAGTATTTT. Amino acid sequence: CAISEYRTTDTQYF.